Following are 3 T cell receptor beta chains from one sample sequenced in a study of blood T cells in healthy people across ages. Using a J-beta primer mix together with a sample-barcoded 5' primer, a second PCR was run for roughly 6 to 12 cycles. TCRdb redid the calling of the 5' RACE reads with MiXCR, one entry per CDR3 protein. The data show fewer than 950,000 distinct CDR3 sequences, with under 40% seen just once and 13% held by the top ten. The source material was blood. The receptors shown here come from a man between 18 and 29 years old in good health.

The V call is TRBV29-1, the J call TRBJ2-3; tentatively, D is TRBD1 or TRBD2 (5 bases each). Deletions cut 4 bases from V and 6 bases from J, with 17 bases between. The germline V gene has CDR1 SQVTM and CDR2 ANQGSEA. This CDR3 contains 14 residues. The CDR3 region has the DNA TGCAGCGTTGGGCTGGCTGGGGGTCGGGATACGCAGTATTTT. Translation gives CSVGLAGGRDTQYF.

This clonotype was seen only a few times. This rearrangement joins TRBV7-9 to TRBJ2-7; weak D call: TRBD2 (5 bases). V was shortened by 1 base and J by 3 bases, with 10 bases between the two germline ends. There are 14 residues in the CDR3. Per the germline V gene, CDR1 is SEHNR and CDR2 is FQNEAQ (reference sequence). The CDR3 DNA reads as TGTGCCAGCAGCTTAGGAGGGATGGGCTACGAGCAGTACTTC. Translating gives CASSLGGMGYEQYF.

This rearrangement joins TRBV20-1 to TRBJ1-2; D gene ambiguous. This CDR3 is built from 13 residues. Trimming cost V 3 bases and J 6 bases, with 14 bases left between them. CDR1 is DFQATT and CDR2 is SNEGSKA in the germline V gene (reference sequence). The CDR3 protein is CSARHLHQDGYTF. The DNA for the CDR3 is TGCAGTGCTAGGCACCTTCACCAGGATGGCTACACCTTC.